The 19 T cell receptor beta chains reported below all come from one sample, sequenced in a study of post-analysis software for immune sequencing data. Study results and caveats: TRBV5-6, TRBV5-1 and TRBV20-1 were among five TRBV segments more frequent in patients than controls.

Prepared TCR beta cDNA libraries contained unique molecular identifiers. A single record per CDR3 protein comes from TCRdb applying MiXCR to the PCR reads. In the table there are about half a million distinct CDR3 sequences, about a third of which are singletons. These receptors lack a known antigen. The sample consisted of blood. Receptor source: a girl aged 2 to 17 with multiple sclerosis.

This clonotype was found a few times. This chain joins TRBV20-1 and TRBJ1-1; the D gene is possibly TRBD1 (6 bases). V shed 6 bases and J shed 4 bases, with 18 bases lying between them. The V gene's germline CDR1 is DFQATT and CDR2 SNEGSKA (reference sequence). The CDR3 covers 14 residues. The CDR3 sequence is CSASITGLRTEAFF. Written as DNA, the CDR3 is TGCAGTGCGAGCATTACAGGGCTCCGCACTGAAGCTTTCTTT.

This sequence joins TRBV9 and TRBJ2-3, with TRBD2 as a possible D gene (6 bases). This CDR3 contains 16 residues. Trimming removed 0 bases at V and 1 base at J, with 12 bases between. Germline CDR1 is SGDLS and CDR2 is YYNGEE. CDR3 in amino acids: CASSVEGGGGTDTQYF. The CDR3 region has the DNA TGTGCCAGCAGCGTAGAGGGAGGAGGAGGCACAGATACGCAGTATTTT.

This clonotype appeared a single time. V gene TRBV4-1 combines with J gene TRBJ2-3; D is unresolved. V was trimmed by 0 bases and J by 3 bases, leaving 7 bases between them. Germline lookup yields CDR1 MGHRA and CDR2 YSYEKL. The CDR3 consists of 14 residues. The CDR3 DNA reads TGCGCCAGCAGCCAAGATATGGTGACAGATACGCAGTATTTT. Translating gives CASSQDMVTDTQYF.

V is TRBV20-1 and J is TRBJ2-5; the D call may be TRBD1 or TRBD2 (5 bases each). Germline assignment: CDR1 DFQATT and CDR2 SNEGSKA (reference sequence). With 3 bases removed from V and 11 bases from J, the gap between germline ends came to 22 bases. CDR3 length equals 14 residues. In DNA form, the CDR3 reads TGCAGTGCTAGCGATGGGACGGAGCTTTGGGAGCAGTACTTC. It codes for CSASDGTELWEQYF.

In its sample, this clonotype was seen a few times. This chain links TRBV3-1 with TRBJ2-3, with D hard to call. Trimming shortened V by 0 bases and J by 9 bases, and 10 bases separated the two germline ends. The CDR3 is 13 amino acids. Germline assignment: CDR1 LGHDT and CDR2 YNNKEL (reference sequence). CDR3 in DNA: TGTGCCAGCAGCCAAGATAACCGAGGCACGCAGTATTTT. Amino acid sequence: CASSQDNRGTQYF.

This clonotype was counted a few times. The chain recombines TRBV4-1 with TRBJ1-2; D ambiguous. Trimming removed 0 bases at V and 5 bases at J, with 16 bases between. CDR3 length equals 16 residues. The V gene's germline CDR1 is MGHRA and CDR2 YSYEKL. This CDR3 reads CASSQDRATRGYGYTF. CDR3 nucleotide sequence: TGCGCCAGCAGCCAAGATCGGGCCACAAGAGGGTATGGCTACACCTTC.

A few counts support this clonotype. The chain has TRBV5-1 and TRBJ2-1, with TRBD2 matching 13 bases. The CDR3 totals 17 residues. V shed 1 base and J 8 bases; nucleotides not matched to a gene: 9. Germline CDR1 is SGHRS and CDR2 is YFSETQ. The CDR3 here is CASSLPTSGGAEDEQFF. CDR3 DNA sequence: TGCGCCAGCAGCTTGCCAACTAGCGGGGGGGCCGAGGATGAGCAGTTCTTC.

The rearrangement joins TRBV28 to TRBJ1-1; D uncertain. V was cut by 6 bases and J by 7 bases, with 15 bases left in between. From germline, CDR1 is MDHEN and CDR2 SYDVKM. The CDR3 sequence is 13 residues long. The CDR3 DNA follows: TGTGCCAGCAGCCCCATGGATCCTAGTGAAGCTTTCTTT. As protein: CASSPMDPSEAFF. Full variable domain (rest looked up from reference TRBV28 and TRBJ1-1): DVKVTQSSRYLVKRTGEKVFLECVQDMDHENMFWYRQDPGLGLRLIYFSYDVKMKEKGDIPEGYSVSREKKERFSLILESASTNQTSMYLCASSPMDPSEAFFGQGTRLTVV.

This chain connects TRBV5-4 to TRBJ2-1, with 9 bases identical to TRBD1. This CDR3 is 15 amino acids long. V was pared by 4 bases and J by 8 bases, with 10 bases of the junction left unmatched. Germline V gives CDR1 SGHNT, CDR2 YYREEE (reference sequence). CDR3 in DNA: TGTGCCAGCAGCCCCACACAGGGGGCGTCGGATGAGCAGTTCTTC. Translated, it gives CASSPTQGASDEQFF.

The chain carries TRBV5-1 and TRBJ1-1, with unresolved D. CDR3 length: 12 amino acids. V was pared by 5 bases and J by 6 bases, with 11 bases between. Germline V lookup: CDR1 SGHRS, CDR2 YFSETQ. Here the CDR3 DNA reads TGCGCCAGCAGATATAACAACGCTGAAGCTTTCTTT. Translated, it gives CASRYNNAEAFF.

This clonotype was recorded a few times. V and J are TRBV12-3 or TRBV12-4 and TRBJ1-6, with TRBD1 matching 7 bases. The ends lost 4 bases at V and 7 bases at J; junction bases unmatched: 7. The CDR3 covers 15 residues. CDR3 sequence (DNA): TGTGCCAGCAGTTCACACAGGGGTCTCAATTCACCCCTCCACTTT. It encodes CASSSHRGLNSPLHF.

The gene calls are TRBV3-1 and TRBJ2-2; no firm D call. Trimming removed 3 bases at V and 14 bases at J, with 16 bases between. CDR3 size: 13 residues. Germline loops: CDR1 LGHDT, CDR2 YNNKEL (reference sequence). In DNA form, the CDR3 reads TGTGCCAGCAGCCAGCCCGGGTGGGATAGTCTGTTTTTT. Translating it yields CASSQPGWDSLFF.

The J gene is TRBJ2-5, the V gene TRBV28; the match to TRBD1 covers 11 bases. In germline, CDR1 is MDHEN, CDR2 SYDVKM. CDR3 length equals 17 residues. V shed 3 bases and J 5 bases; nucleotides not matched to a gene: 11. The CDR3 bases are TGTGCCAGCAGTTTGGGGCCCTGGACAGGGGGCACGGAGACCCAGTACTTC. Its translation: CASSLGPWTGGTETQYF.

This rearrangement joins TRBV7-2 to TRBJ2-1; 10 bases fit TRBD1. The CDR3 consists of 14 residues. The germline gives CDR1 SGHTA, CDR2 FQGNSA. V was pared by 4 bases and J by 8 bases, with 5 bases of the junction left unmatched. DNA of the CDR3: TGTGCCAGCAGCTGCGGACAGGGGGGCGATGAGCAGTTCTTC. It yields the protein CASSCGQGGDEQFF.

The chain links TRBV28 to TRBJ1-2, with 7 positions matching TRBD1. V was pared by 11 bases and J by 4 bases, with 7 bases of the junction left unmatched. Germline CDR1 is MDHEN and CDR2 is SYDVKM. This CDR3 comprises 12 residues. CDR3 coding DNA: TGTGCCGCCACAGGGGACCCCTATGGCTACACCTTC. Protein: CAATGDPYGYTF.

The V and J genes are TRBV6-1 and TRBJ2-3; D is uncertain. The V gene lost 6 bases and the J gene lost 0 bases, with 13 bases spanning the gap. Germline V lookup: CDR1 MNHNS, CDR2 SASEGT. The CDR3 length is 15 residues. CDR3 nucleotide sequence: TGTGCCAGCAGCTATAAACTAAAAAGCACAGATACGCAGTATTTT. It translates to CASSYKLKSTDTQYF.

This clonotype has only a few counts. The CDR3: CASSITRRETQYF. In DNA form, the CDR3 reads TGTGCCAGCAGCATCACTAGGAGGGAGACCCAGTACTTC. The rearrangement joins TRBV7-3 to TRBJ2-5, with D possibly TRBD2 on 5 matching bases. The CDR3 has 13 residues. Per the germline V gene, CDR1 is SGHTA and CDR2 is FQGTGA. The germline V and J ends were trimmed by 5 bases and 5 bases, with 12 bases remaining between them.

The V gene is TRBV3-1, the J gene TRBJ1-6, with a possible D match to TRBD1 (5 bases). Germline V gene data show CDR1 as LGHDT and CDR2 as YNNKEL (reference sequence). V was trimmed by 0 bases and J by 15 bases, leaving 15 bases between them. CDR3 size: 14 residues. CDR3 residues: CASSQEHGTTGLHF. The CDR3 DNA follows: TGTGCCAGCAGCCAAGAACACGGGACGACGGGCCTCCACTTT. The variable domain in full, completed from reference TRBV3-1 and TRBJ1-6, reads DTAVSQTPKYLVTQMGNDKSIKCEQNLGHDTMYWYKQDSKKFLKIMFSYNNKELIINETVPNRFSPKSPDKAHLNLHINSLELGDSAVYFCASSQEHGTTGLHFGNGTRLTVT.

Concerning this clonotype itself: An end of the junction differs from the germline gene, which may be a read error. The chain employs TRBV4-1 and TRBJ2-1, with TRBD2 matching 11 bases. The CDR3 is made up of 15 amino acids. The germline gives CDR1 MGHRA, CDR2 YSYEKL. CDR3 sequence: CASSLIAGGPDEQSF. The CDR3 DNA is TGCGCCAGCAGCCTTATAGCGGGGGGGCCCGATGAGCAGTCCTTC.